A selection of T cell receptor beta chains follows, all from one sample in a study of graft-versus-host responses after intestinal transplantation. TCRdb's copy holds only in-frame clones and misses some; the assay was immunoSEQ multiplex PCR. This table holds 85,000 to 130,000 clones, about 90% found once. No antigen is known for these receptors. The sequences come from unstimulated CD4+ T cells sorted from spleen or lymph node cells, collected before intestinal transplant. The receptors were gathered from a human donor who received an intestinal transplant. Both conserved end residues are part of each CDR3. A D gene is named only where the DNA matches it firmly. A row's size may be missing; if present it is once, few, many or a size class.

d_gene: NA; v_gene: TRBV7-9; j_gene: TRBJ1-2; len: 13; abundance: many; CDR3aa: CASSLGQSYGYTF; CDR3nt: TGTGCCAGCAGCTTAGGGCAGAGCTATGGCTACACCTTC
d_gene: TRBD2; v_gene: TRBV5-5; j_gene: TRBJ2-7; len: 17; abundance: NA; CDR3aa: CASSPERGLRDLYEQYF; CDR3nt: TGTGCCAGCAGCCCCGAGCGGGGGCTAAGGGACCTCTACGAGCAGTACTTC
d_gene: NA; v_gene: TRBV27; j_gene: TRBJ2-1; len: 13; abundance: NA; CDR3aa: CASSLLRGNEQFF; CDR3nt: TGTGCCAGCAGTTTACTCCGGGGCAATGAGCAGTTCTTC
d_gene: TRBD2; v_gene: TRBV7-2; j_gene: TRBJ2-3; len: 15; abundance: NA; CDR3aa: CASSFTSGGLDTQYF; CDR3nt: TGTGCCAGCAGCTTTACTAGCGGGGGGCTAGATACGCAGTATTTT
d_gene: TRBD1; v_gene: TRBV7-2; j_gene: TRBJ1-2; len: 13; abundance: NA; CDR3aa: CASSWRTGHGYTF; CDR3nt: TGTGCCAGCAGCTGGAGGACAGGTCACGGCTACACCTTC
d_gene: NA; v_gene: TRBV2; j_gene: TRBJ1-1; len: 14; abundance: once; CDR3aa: CASSGIGGGSEAFF; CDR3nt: TGTGCCAGCAGTGGTATTGGGGGAGGTTCTGAAGCTTTCTTT
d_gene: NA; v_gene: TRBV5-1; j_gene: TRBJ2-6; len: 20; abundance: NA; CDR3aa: CASSTAFDYGTQSGANVLTF; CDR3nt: TGCGCCAGCAGCACAGCCTTTGACTACGGGACACAATCTGGGGCCAACGTCCTGACTTTC
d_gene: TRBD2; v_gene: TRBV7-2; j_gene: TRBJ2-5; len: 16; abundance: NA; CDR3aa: CASSPRTSGLRGTQYF; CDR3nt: TGTGCCAGCAGCCCGCGGACTAGCGGTCTCAGGGGGACCCAGTACTTC
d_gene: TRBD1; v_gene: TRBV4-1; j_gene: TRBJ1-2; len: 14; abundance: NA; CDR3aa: CASSQYDRAGGYTF; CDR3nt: TGTGCCAGCAGCCAATATGACAGGGCGGGAGGCTACACCTTC
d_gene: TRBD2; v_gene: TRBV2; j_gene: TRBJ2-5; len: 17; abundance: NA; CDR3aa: CASSTSGGREYQETQYF; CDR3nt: TGTGCCAGCAGTACTAGCGGGGGCCGCGAGTACCAAGAGACCCAGTACTTC
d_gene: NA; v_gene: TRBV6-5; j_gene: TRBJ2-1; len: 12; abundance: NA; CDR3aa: CASRGTGDEQFF; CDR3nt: TGTGCCAGCAGGGGAACGGGGGATGAGCAGTTCTTC
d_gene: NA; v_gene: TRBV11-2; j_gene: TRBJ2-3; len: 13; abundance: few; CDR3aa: CASSLDGTDTQYF; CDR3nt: TGTGCCAGCAGCTTAGACGGCACAGATACGCAGTATTTT
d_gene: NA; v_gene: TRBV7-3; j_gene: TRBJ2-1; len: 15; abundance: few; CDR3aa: CASSLNSVSYNEQFF; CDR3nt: TGTGCCAGCAGCTTAAACAGTGTCTCCTACAATGAGCAGTTCTTC
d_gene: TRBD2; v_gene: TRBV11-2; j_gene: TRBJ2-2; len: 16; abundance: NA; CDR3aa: CASSPRLAGGPGELFF; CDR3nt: TGTGCCAGCAGCCCCCGACTAGCGGGGGGGCCCGGGGAGCTGTTTTTT
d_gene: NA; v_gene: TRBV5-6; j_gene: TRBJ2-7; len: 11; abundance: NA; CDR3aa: CASSFEYEQYF; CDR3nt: TGTGCCAGCAGCTTCGAGTACGAGCAGTACTTC
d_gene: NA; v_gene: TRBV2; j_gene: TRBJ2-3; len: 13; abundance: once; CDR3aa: CASTRGFTDTQYF; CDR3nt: TGTGCCAGCACCCGAGGTTTCACAGATACGCAGTATTTT
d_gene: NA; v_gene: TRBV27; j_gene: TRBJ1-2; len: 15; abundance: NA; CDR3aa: CASGTRQSPRGGYTF; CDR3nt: TGTGCCAGCGGTACTCGACAGTCCCCTCGGGGTGGCTACACCTTC
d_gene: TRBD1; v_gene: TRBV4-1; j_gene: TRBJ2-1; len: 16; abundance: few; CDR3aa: CASSQGGGTGLTEQFF; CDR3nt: TGCGCCAGCAGCCAAGGGGGCGGGACAGGACTTACTGAGCAGTTCTTC
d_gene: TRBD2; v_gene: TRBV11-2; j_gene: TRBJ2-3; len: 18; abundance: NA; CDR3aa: CASSSPGGRAGLTDTQYF; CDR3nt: TGTGCCAGCAGCTCTCCTGGCGGGAGGGCAGGCCTCACAGATACGCAGTATTTT
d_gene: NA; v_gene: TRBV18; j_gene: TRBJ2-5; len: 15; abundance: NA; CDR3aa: CASSGNGGIRETQYF; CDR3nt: TGTGCCAGCTCAGGAAATGGAGGTATAAGGGAGACCCAGTACTTC
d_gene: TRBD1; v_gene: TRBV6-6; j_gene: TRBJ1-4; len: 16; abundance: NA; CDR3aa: CASRSPGTGTNEKLFF; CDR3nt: TGTGCCAGCAGATCCCCCGGGACAGGGACCAATGAAAAACTGTTTTTT
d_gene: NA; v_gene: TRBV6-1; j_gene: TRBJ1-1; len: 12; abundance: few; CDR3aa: CAGTDRLAEAFF; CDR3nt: TGTGCCGGCACAGACAGGCTAGCTGAAGCTTTCTTT
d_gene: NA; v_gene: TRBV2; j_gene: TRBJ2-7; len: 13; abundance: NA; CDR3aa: CASSESAFYEQYF; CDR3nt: TGTGCCAGCAGCGAAAGCGCCTTCTACGAGCAGTACTTC
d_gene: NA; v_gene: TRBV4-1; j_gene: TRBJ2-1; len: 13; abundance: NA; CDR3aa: CASSQGVRNEQFF; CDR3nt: TGCGCCAGCAGCCAAGGGGTGCGGAATGAGCAGTTCTTC
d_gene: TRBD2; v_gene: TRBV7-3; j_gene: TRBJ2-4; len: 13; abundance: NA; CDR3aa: CASSFGGENIQYF; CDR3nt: TGTGCCAGCAGCTTCGGGGGGGAAAACATTCAGTACTTC
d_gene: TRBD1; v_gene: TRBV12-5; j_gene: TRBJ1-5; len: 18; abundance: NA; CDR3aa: CASGFRPSSGGSNQPQHF; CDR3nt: TGTGCTAGTGGTTTCCGACCCTCTTCAGGGGGTAGCAATCAGCCCCAGCATTTT
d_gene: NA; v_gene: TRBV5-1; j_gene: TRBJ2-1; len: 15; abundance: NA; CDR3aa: CASSLQGPSYNEQFF; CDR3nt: TGCGCCAGCAGCTTACAGGGACCTTCATACAATGAGCAGTTCTTC
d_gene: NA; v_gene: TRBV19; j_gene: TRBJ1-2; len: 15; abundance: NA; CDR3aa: CASSIPGAINYGYTF; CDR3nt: TGTGCCAGTAGCATACCCGGGGCCATCAACTATGGCTACACCTTC
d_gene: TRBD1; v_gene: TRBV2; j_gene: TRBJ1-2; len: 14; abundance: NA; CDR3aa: CASSEGRGRRGYTF; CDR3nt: TGTGCCAGCAGTGAAGGCAGGGGGCGCCGGGGCTACACCTTC
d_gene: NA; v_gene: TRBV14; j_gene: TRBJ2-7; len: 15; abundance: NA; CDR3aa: CASRSAGTPIYEQYF; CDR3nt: TGTGCCAGCAGATCCGCCGGGACTCCGATTTACGAGCAGTACTTC
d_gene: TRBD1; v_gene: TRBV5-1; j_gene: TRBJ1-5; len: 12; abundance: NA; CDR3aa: CARTGANQPQHF; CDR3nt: TGCGCCAGAACAGGGGCCAATCAGCCCCAGCATTTT
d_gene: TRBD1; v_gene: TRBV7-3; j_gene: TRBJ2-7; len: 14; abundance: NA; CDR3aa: CASSFGTGDGEQYF; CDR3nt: TGTGCCAGCAGCTTCGGGACAGGGGACGGGGAGCAGTACTTC
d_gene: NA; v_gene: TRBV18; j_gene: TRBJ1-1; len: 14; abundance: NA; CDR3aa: CASSPSARNTEAFF; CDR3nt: TGTGCCAGCTCCCCTTCGGCGAGGAACACTGAAGCTTTCTTT
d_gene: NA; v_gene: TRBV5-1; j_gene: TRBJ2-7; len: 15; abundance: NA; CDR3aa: CASSLVGGQTYEQYF; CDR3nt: TGCGCCAGCAGCTTGGTTGGGGGCCAAACCTACGAGCAGTACTTC
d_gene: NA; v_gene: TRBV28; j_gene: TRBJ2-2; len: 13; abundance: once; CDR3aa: CASTPLGLGELFF; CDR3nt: TGTGCCAGCACCCCTCTAGGTCTCGGGGAGCTGTTTTTT
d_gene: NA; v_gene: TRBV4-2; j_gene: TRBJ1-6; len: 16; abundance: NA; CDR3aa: CASSPLDEGYNSPLHF; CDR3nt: TGTGCCAGCAGCCCTCTTGACGAGGGTTACAATTCACCCCTCCACTTT
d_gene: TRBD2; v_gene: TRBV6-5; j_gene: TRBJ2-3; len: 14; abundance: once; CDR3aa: CASRGLASTDTQYF; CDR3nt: TGTGCCAGCAGAGGACTAGCTTCCACAGATACGCAGTATTTT
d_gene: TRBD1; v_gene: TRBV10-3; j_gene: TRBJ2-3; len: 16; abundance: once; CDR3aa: CASKRGPEESTDTQYF; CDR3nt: TGTGCCAGCAAGAGGGGGCCTGAAGAAAGCACAGATACGCAGTATTTT
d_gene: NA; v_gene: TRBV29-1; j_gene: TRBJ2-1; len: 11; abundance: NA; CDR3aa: CSAGESYEQFF; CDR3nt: TGCAGCGCCGGTGAGTCTTATGAGCAGTTCTTC
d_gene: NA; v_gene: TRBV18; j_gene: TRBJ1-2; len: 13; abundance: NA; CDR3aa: CASSPGGNYGYTF; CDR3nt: TGTGCCAGCTCCCCCGGGGGAAACTATGGCTACACCTTC
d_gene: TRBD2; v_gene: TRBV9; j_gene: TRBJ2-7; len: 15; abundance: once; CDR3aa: CASSADLTSAYEQYF; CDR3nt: TGTGCCAGCAGCGCTGATCTTACTAGCGCCTACGAGCAGTACTTC
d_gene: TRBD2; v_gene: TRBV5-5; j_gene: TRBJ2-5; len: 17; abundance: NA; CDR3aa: CASSQLASGGGRETQYF; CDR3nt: TGTGCCAGCAGCCAACTGGCTAGCGGGGGGGGCCGGGAGACCCAGTACTTC
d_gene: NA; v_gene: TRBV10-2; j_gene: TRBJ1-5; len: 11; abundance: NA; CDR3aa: CASGQPQPQHF; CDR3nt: TGCGCCAGCGGGCAGCCTCAGCCCCAGCATTTT
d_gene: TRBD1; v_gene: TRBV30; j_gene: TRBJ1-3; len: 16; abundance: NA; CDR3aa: CAWWGNNRGSGNTIYF; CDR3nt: TGTGCCTGGTGGGGTAACAACAGGGGTTCAGGAAACACCATATATTTT
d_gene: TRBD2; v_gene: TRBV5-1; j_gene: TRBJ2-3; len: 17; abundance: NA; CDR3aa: CASSFSTSGTNGDTQYF; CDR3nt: TGCGCCAGCAGCTTCTCGACTAGCGGGACGAATGGAGATACGCAGTATTTT
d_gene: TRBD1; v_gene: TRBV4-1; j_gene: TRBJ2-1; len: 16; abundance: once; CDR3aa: CASSPTRGLIGDEQFF; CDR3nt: TGCGCCAGCAGCCCGACAAGGGGGCTGATTGGCGATGAGCAGTTCTTC
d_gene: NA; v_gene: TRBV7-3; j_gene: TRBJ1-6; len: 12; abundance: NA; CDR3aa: CASSLGDSPLHF; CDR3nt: TGTGCCAGCAGCTTGGGGGATTCACCCCTCCACTTT
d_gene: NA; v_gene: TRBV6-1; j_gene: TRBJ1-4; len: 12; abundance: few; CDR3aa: CASQGNSEKLFF; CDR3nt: TGTGCCAGCCAGGGGAACAGTGAAAAACTGTTTTTT